Presented here are 7 T cell receptor beta chains from one specimen sequenced in a study of T cell changes during pregnancy in multiple sclerosis. TCRdb keeps only in-frame clones here, not all; method: immunoSEQ multiplex PCR. The sample records 84,000 or so clones, approximately 94% being singletons. The sequenced sample was peripheral blood, obtained in the third trimester of pregnancy. All receptors derive from a female donor with multiple sclerosis, enrolled in a pregnancy study.

The gene calls are TRBV19 and TRBJ2-4; 7 bases map to TRBD1. Per the germline V gene, CDR1 is LNHDA and CDR2 is SQIVND (reference sequence). The length of the CDR3 is 16 residues. With 5 bases clipped from V and 0 bases from J, the junction kept 7 bases outside the gene matches. CDR3 region: CASSARQGLAKNIQYF. CDR3 nucleotide sequence: TGTGCCAGTAGTGCCAGACAGGGCCTAGCCAAAAACATTCAGTACTTC.

The chain uses TRBV7-6 and TRBJ2-7, with TRBD2 matching over 10 bases. The trim removed 1 base at V and 4 bases at J, leaving 1 base unmatched. The germline V gene encodes CDR1 SGHVS and CDR2 FNYEAQ. The CDR3 consists of 14 residues. In nucleotides, the CDR3 is TGTGCCAGCAGCTTAGAAGCGGGGGGGTACGAGCAGTACTTC. Protein: CASSLEAGGYEQYF.

V usage is TRBV7-8 and J usage is TRBJ2-6, with D possibly matching TRBD2 (6 bases). The germline V and J ends were trimmed by 8 bases and 4 bases, with 12 bases remaining between them. The CDR3 length is 14 residues. The germline CDR1 and CDR2 sequences are SGHVS and FQNEAQ. The CDR3 sequence is CASSDAGGANVLTF. DNA of the CDR3: TGTGCCAGCTCGGACGCGGGGGGGGCCAACGTCCTGACTTTC.

The CDR3 coding sequence is TGTGCCAGCTCCCGACAGTCAGGGGGCGACACTGAAGCTTTCTTT. Its translation: CASSRQSGGDTEAFF. This rearrangement joins TRBV18 to TRBJ1-1; 8 bases agree with TRBD1. The CDR3 spans 15 residues. Germline V gene sequence: CDR1 KGHSH, CDR2 LQKENI. The V segment lost 6 bases and the J segment 3 bases; nucleotides outside the gene matches: 9.

The rearrangement links TRBV6-1 to TRBJ2-3; the D gene is possibly TRBD1 (5 bases). Germline CDR1 MNHNS, CDR2 SASEGT. Trimming took 0 bases from V and 7 from J, leaving 11 bases between them. This CDR3 comprises 14 residues. As DNA, the CDR3 is TGTGCCAGCAGTGAAGCCTGGCAGGGAAATACGCAGTATTTT. Its translation: CASSEAWQGNTQYF.

The rearrangement joins TRBV30 to TRBJ2-5; tentatively, D is TRBD1 (6 bases). Trimming stripped 1 base from V and 5 bases from J, with 8 bases between. The CDR3 covers 12 residues. Germline CDR1 and CDR2: GTSNPN and SVGIG (reference sequence). The CDR3 DNA sequence: TGTGCCTGGAGTGACAGGGAGGAGACCCAGTACTTC. The encoded protein is CAWSDREETQYF.

The CDR3, as DNA: TGTGCCAGCAGTGCTACCCCCGGGACTAGTACAGATACGCAGTATTTT. Its translation is CASSATPGTSTDTQYF. This chain links TRBV6-1 with TRBJ2-3; TRBD2 matches 8 bases. V dropped 4 bases and J dropped 3; count of bases not matched to a gene: 9. CDR1 MNHNS and CDR2 SASEGT come from the germline V gene. The CDR3 contains 16 residues.